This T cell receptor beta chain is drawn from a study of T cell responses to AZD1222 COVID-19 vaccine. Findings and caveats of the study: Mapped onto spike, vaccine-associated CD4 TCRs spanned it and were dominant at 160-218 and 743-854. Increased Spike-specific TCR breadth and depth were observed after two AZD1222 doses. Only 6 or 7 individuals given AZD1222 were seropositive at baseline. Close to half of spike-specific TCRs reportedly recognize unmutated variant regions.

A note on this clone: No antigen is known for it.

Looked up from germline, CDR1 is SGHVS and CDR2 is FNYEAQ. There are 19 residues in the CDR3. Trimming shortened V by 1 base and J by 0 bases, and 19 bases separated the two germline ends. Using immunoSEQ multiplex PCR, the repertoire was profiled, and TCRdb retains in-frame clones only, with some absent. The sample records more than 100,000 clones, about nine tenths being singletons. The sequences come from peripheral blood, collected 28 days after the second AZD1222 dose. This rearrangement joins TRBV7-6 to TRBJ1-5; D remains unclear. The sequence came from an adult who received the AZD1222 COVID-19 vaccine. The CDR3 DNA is TGTGCCAGCAGCTTAGGTCCGACCGGGGTAACCTTTAGCAATCAGCCCCAGCATTTT. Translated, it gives CASSLGPTGVTFSNQPQHF.